This TCR beta chain was documented in a study of cytomegalovirus exposure and HLA in healthy donors. As for the study in general: Unique TCR beta sequences numbering 95 million to 130 million came from approximately 180 million T cells in an earlier analysis.

With 60 Vbeta and 13 Jbeta primers, the PCR was carried out. Only in-frame clones appear in the TCRdb table, and some are missing; sequencing was by immunoSEQ multiplex PCR. Of 98,000 or so clones in the sample, about three quarters were seen once. With regard to this clone: The antigen remains undetermined.

Germline lookup yields CDR1 MGHRA and CDR2 YSYEKL. Losses at the gene ends were 8 bases for V and 5 bases for J; bases not matched to a gene: 16. There are 17 residues in the CDR3. Study observations and caveats: Clonal expansion was found to be greater in HLA-associated TCR beta chains than in equally common others in a later analysis.

The sequenced material came from PBMCs. V and J are TRBV4-1 and TRBJ2-3; 10 positions match TRBD2. The TCR comes from a human donor in good health. The CDR3: CASHQTGASGRVDTQYF. DNA of the CDR3: TGCGCCAGCCACCAAACGGGGGCTAGCGGGAGAGTAGATACGCAGTATTTT.